This TCR beta chain was profiled in a study of Tregs in tolerant kidney transplant recipients. Regarding the study as a whole: Validation in larger populations is needed because few patients were studied.

TCRdb keeps only in-frame clones here, not all; method: immunoSEQ multiplex PCR. The data hold under 20,000 clones, with approximately 80% observed a single time. In the case of this clone: No antigen is known for it.

Trimming left V 2 bases short and J 7 bases short, with 20 bases between. This CDR3 has 16 amino acids. Germline lookup yields CDR1 MNHEY and CDR2 SVGAGI. The sequenced sample consisted of Tregs from blood. V usage is TRBV6-5 and J usage is TRBJ2-5, with unresolved D. This receptor was identified in a human donor in good health. CDR3 region: CASSYAPGQFHGTQYF. The CDR3 DNA follows: TGTGCCAGCAGTTACGCTCCGGGTCAATTCCATGGGACCCAGTACTTC.